These 30 T cell receptor beta chains originate from one sample sequenced in a study of blood T cell repertoires in COVID-19. This table comes from immunoSEQ multiplex PCR, and its TCRdb copy is limited to in-frame clones, with some not included. This table holds over 75,000 clones, 82% found once. The sample consisted of peripheral blood. The receptor source for this set is a woman older than 75 with acute or convalescent COVID-19.

This clone was seen just once. The chain employs TRBV5-1 and TRBJ2-2; D is possibly TRBD1 (6 bases). CDR3 length: 15 amino acids. CDR1 is SGHRS and CDR2 is YFSETQ in the germline V gene. V was pared by 5 bases and J by 0 bases, with 11 bases between. The CDR3 loop reads CASRDRQTNTGELFF. CDR3 bases: TGCGCCAGCAGGGACAGACAAACGAACACCGGGGAGCTGTTTTTT.

The chain carries TRBV11-3 and TRBJ2-1; TRBD2 matches 12 bases. V gave up 0 bases and J gave up 5 bases; unmatched junction bases: 5. The CDR3 length is 17 residues. Germline CDR1 reads SGHNT; CDR2 reads YENEEA. DNA for the CDR3: TGTGCCAGCAGCTTAGATGGGCTAGCGGGAGGGAACAATGAGCAGTTCTTC. Translation: CASSLDGLAGGNNEQFF.

The genes are TRBV4-2 and TRBJ1-1, with D perhaps matching TRBD1 (5 bases). Germline loops: CDR1 LGHNA, CDR2 YNFKEQ. Trimming cost V 0 bases and J 7 bases, with 9 bases left between them. This CDR3 is 13 amino acids long. The CDR3: CASSQDTQVEAFF. The DNA for the CDR3 is TGTGCCAGCAGCCAAGACACACAGGTTGAAGCTTTCTTT.

The rearrangement uses TRBV19 and TRBJ1-1, with 7 bases aligning to TRBD1. The CDR3 is 13 amino acids. Germline V lookup: CDR1 LNHDA, CDR2 SQIVND (reference sequence). CDR3 nucleotides: TGTGCAAGTGAGGGGGCTTGGAACACTGAAGCTTTCTTT. It is translated as CASEGAWNTEAFF. Looking up the rest from reference TRBV19 and TRBJ1-1 gives the full variable domain: DGGITQSPKYLFRKEGQNVTLSCEQNLNHDAMYWYRQDPGQGLRLIYYSQIVNDFQKGDIAEGYSVSREKKESFPLTVTSAQKNPTAFYLCASEGAWNTEAFFGQGTRLTVV.

The chain joins TRBV2 to TRBJ2-5, with D hard to call. This CDR3 region has 13 residues. The germline gives CDR1 SNHLY, CDR2 FYNNEI. V lost 8 bases and J 5 bases, leaving 15 bases between the germline ends. The CDR3 is CASLQFSVETQYF. DNA of the CDR3: TGTGCCAGCTTACAGTTTTCGGTCGAGACCCAGTACTTC.

This clone was seen a few times. The V and J genes are TRBV5-1 and TRBJ2-7; D perhaps matches TRBD2 (6 bases). The ends were cut back, 5 bases at V and 1 base at J, with 7 bases in the middle. Germline V gene data show CDR1 as SGHRS and CDR2 as YFSETQ. This CDR3 comprises 12 residues. CDR3 sequence: CASRGGSYEQYF. CDR3 in DNA: TGCGCCAGCAGGGGGGGATCCTACGAGCAGTACTTC.

The CDR3 coding sequence is TGTGCCAGTAGTATTCTTTCAGGACAGACCAAGTACTTC. Translated, it gives CASSILSGQTKYF. The genes are TRBV19 and TRBJ2-4, with D tentatively TRBD1 (6 bases). Trimming pared 3 bases from V and 14 bases from J, leaving 17 bases between. CDR1 LNHDA and CDR2 SQIVND come from the germline V gene (reference sequence). The CDR3 has 13 residues.

The chain employs TRBV4-1 and TRBJ1-4; a weak D match, TRBD1 (5 bases). V lost 3 bases and J 7 bases, leaving 18 bases between the germline ends. The germline CDR1 and CDR2 sequences are MGHRA and YSYEKL. The CDR3 is 16 amino acids. The CDR3 DNA follows: TGCGCCAGCAGCCAGAATCAGGGTACGACGGCTGAAAAACTGTTTTTT. It is translated as CASSQNQGTTAEKLFF.

In DNA, the CDR3 is TGTGCCAGCAGCTTGGTAGGAGTGAGGCCTGAAGCTTTCTTT. It is translated as CASSLVGVRPEAFF. The rearrangement joins TRBV5-6 to TRBJ1-1; D unresolved. Trimming took off 0 bases at V and 6 bases at J, with 12 bases between the two ends. CDR3 size: 14 residues. Germline V CDR1 and CDR2: SGHDT, YYEEEE.

This sequence joins TRBV5-1 and TRBJ1-2; 8 bases are a match to TRBD1. V dropped 4 bases and J dropped 2; count of bases not matched to a gene: 7. The CDR3 consists of 15 residues. From germline, CDR1 is SGHRS and CDR2 YFSETQ. The CDR3 loop is CASSPGQGPNYGYTF. The DNA for the CDR3 is TGCGCCAGCAGCCCCGGACAGGGACCAAACTATGGCTACACCTTC.

V gene TRBV27 combines with J gene TRBJ2-3; the D is unclear. Germline loops: CDR1 MNHEY, CDR2 SMNVEV (reference sequence). The CDR3 sequence is 13 residues long. The V end lost 6 bases, the J end lost 4 bases, and 11 bases lay between the germline ends. For the CDR3, the DNA is TGTGCCAGCAGCCTGCGGCGCGCAGATACGCAGTATTTT. Translated, it gives CASSLRRADTQYF.

The sample holds a few counts of this clone. This sequence joins TRBV29-1 and TRBJ1-2; D is unclear. The CDR3 contains 12 residues. Germline loops: CDR1 SQVTM, CDR2 ANQGSEA. Deletions cut 5 bases from V and 3 bases from J, with 10 bases between. The CDR3 DNA sequence: TGCAGCGTTACCTCCGGTGACTATGGCTACACCTTC. The encoded protein is CSVTSGDYGYTF.

V is TRBV7-3 and J is TRBJ2-1, with a weak D call TRBD1 (6 bases). This CDR3 region has 14 residues. Germline assignment: CDR1 SGHTA and CDR2 FQGTGA. V was trimmed by 5 bases and J by 0 bases, leaving 8 bases between them. This chain's CDR3 is CASSKQGSYNEQFF. DNA of the CDR3: TGTGCCAGCAGCAAACAGGGCTCCTACAATGAGCAGTTCTTC.

V and J are TRBV3-1 (or the pseudogene TRBV3-2) and TRBJ2-1; TRBD2 matches at 9 bases. Germline trimming cut 10 bases from V and 3 bases from J; bases unmatched to any gene: 7. The CDR3 totals 14 residues. Germline-derived CDR1 and CDR2 are LGHDT and YNNKEL (reference sequence). The DNA for the CDR3 is TGTGCCACCACGGGACTAGCTAACTACAATGAGCAGTTCTTC. It specifies CATTGLANYNEQFF.

In this sample, this clone turned up a few times. The chain carries TRBV6-1 and TRBJ2-1; TRBD2 matches at 8 bases. Losses at the gene ends were 4 bases for V and 2 bases for J; bases not matched to a gene: 19. From germline, CDR1 is MNHNS and CDR2 SASEGT. This CDR3 region has 20 residues. The CDR3: CASSAKRGWQGDGPYNEQFF. CDR3 nucleotides: TGTGCCAGCAGTGCCAAGCGGGGGTGGCAGGGTGATGGTCCCTACAATGAGCAGTTCTTC.

The V and J genes are TRBV6-4 and TRBJ2-3, with 8 nucleotides matching TRBD1. The CDR3 has 15 residues. The ends lost 4 bases at V and 6 bases at J; junction bases unmatched: 9. The V gene's germline CDR1 is MRHNA and CDR2 SNTAGT. The CDR3 reads CASSVGAGGSDTQYF. The DNA for the CDR3 is TGTGCCAGCAGTGTAGGGGCAGGGGGCTCGGATACGCAGTATTTT.

This clone was detected a few times. The gene calls are TRBV5-4 and TRBJ2-1; a possible D gene is TRBD1 (5 bases). Trimming left V 1 base short and J 0 bases short, with 8 bases between. The CDR3 is 15 residues long. Germline CDR1 and CDR2: SGHNT and YYREEE (reference sequence). CDR3 sequence reads: CASSLQGSSYNEQFF. The CDR3 nucleotides are TGTGCCAGCAGCTTGCAGGGAAGCTCCTACAATGAGCAGTTCTTC.

This clone has just one count. The gene calls are TRBV2 and TRBJ1-4, with a possible D match to TRBD1 (6 bases). The CDR3 spans 14 residues. CDR1 and CDR2 from the germline V gene are SNHLY and FYNNEI. The V end lost 4 bases, the J end lost 5 bases, and 11 bases lay between the germline ends. CDR3 nucleotide sequence: TGTGCCAGCAGTGGGGGAAGGGGGAATGAAAAACTGTTTTTT. Translating it yields CASSGGRGNEKLFF.

This chain uses TRBV21-1 with TRBJ2-3; the table calls TRBD2, which could not be checked here. TRBV21-1 represents a pseudogene. This CDR3 has 12 residues. Here the CDR3 reads CASSPGEDTQYF. The DNA of the CDR3 is TGTGCCAGCAGCCCCGGAGAGGATACGCAGTATTTT.

The chain is built from TRBV13 and TRBJ2-5; TRBD2 matches 7 bases. Germline CDR1 reads PRHDT; CDR2 reads FYEKMQ (reference sequence). The CDR3 runs 14 residues. V lost 3 bases, J lost 2 bases, and 3 bases stayed unmatched. The CDR3 DNA follows: TGTGCCAGCAGCTTCAAGCGGGGACAAGAGACCCAGTACTTC. As protein: CASSFKRGQETQYF.

The chain is built from TRBV4-1 and TRBJ2-1, with 9 bases fitting TRBD1. The CDR3 is made up of 16 amino acids. CDR1 is MGHRA and CDR2 is YSYEKL in the germline V gene. J lost 0 bases, V lost 5 bases, and 5 bases had no gene match. CDR3 region: CASSSGQGYSYNEQFF. DNA for the CDR3: TGCGCCAGCAGCTCGGGACAGGGCTACTCCTACAATGAGCAGTTCTTC.

This sequence joins TRBV15 and TRBJ1-2, with a possible D match to TRBD1 (5 bases). The CDR3 is 13 residues long. Germline values: CDR1 LNHNV, CDR2 YYDKDF (reference sequence). Trimming took off 0 bases at V and 4 bases at J, with 6 bases between the two ends. CDR3 amino acids: CATSRDDSYGYTF. The CDR3 coding sequence is TGTGCCACCAGCAGAGACGACAGCTATGGCTACACCTTC.

The CDR3 nucleotides read TGTGCCAGCAGTTTGTTAAGCGGGGGATACGAGCAGTACTTC. Its protein product is CASSLLSGGYEQYF. This chain joins TRBV28 and TRBJ2-7; 8 bases are a match to TRBD2. Germline lookup yields CDR1 MDHEN and CDR2 SYDVKM. The CDR3 totals 14 residues. Trimming took 3 bases from V and 4 from J; bases not matched to a gene: 5.

CDR3 region: CASSPATGSSYNEQFF. For the CDR3, the DNA is TGTGCCAGCTCTCCAGCGACAGGGAGCTCCTACAATGAGCAGTTCTTC. V is TRBV18 and J is TRBJ2-1; 7 bases line up with TRBD1. CDR3 length: 16 amino acids. V shed 6 bases, J shed 0 bases, and the junction held 8 bases outside the gene matches. Germline values: CDR1 KGHSH, CDR2 LQKENI.

The chain combines TRBV14 with TRBJ2-5, with D perhaps TRBD2 (6 bases). Trimming left V 4 bases short and J 5 bases short, with 17 bases between. The CDR3 spans 15 residues. Germline V CDR1 and CDR2: SGHDN, FVKESK. CDR3 bases: TGTGCCAGCAGCCCCGGGACTCGGGGGAGGGAGACCCAGTACTTC. Its translation is CASSPGTRGRETQYF.

This chain connects TRBV19 to TRBJ1-2; 7 bases agree with TRBD1. V lost 8 bases to trimming and J lost 1 base; unmatched junction nucleotides: 10. There are 15 residues in the CDR3. Germline CDR1 and CDR2: LNHDA and SQIVND (reference sequence). In DNA, the CDR3 is TGTGCCAGTCTACCACGGGACAGCATTAACTATGGCTACACCTTC. Protein sequence: CASLPRDSINYGYTF.

The CDR3 region has the DNA TGTGCCAGCAGCCGGGACAGGGTCTTCGAGCAGTACTTC. It translates to CASSRDRVFEQYF. J is TRBJ2-7 and V is TRBV6-5; 9 positions match TRBD1. V trimming: 6 bases; J trimming: 6 bases; junction bases outside the gene matches: 6. The CDR3 sequence is 13 residues long. CDR1 and CDR2 (germline): MNHEY, SVGAGI.

This chain connects TRBV19 to TRBJ2-3, with TRBD2 matching 11 bases. The CDR3 runs to 15 residues. The germline V gene has CDR1 LNHDA and CDR2 SQIVND (reference sequence). With V trimmed by 6 bases and J by 2 bases, 4 bases remained unmatched. CDR3 nucleotide sequence: TGTGCCAGTAGCCCTAGCGGGGGGATCACAGATACGCAGTATTTT. Translation gives CASSPSGGITDTQYF.

The V call is TRBV6-5, the J call TRBJ2-7; 8 nucleotides agree with TRBD2. The germline gives CDR1 MNHEY, CDR2 SVGAGI. The CDR3 has 12 amino acids. The J segment lost 4 bases and the V segment lost 6 bases, leaving 2 bases of the junction unmatched. The CDR3 here is CASRGLGYEQYF. The CDR3 nucleotides read TGTGCCAGCAGGGGACTAGGGTACGAGCAGTACTTC.

This clone was seen more than once but under ten times. The chain links TRBV12-3 or TRBV12-4 to TRBJ1-2; D unclear. Trimming pared 7 bases from V and 4 bases from J, leaving 7 bases between. The CDR3 covers 11 residues. The CDR3 DNA sequence: TGTGCCAGCAAGGCGGTCTATGGCTACACCTTC. It codes for CASKAVYGYTF.